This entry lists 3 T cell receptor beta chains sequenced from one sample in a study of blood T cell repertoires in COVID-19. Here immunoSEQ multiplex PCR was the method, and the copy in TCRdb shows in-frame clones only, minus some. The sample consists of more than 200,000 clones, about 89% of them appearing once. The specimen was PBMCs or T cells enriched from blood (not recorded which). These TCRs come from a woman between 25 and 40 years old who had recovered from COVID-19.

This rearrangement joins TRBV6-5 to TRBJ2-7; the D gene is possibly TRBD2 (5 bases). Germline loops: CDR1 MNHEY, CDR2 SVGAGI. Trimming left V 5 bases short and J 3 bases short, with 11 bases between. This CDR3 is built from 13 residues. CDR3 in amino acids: CASSTGSLYEQYF. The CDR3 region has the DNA TGTGCCAGCAGTACGGGATCCCTCTACGAGCAGTACTTC.

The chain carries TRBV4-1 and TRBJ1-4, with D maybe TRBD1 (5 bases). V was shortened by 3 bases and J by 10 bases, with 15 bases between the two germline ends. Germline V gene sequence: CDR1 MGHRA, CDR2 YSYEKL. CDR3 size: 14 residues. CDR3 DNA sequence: TGCGCCAGCAGCCAGTTGTTGTGGGGGGGAAAACTGTTTTTT. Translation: CASSQLLWGGKLFF.

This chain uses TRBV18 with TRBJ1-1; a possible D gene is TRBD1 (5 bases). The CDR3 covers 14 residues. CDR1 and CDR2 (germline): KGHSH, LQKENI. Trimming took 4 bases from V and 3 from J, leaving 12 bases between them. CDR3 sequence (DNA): TGTGCCAGCTCACGCGGGGGGTCGGACACTGAAGCTTTCTTT. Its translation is CASSRGGSDTEAFF.